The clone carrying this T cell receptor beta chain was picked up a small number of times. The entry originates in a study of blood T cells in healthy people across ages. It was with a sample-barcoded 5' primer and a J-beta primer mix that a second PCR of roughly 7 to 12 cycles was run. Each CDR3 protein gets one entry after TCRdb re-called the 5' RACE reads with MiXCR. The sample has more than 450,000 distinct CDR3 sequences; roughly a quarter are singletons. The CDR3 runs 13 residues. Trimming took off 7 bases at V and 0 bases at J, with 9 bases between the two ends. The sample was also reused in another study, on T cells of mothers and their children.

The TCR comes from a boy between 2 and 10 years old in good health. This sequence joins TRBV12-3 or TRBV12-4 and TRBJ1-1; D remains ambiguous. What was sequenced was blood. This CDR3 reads CASMEQMNTEAFF. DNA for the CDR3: TGTGCCAGCATGGAACAGATGAACACTGAAGCTTTCTTT.